Listed below are T cell receptor beta chains from one sample, sequenced in a study of human T cells and chemical hapten exposure. TCRdb re-called the RACE reads through MiXCR, storing one row per CDR3 protein. The sample holds around 52,000 distinct CDR3 sequences; approximately 8.6% are singletons and the top ten take about 14%. The specimen was whole blood, collected in connection with sensitization to the hapten diphenylcyclopropenone (DPC). The receptors shown here come from a woman in her forties with alopecia areata. Some clones in this sample may be carry-over from other donors' samples. Both conserved end residues are part of each CDR3. A D gene is named only where the DNA matches it firmly. Clone size appears in some rows only: once, few, many, or a class for an expanded clone.

TGTGCCGCCTCCGGGACTAGCGGGGCTTCGGCGCAGTATTTT	CAASGTSGASAQYF	TRBV6-5	TRBD2	TRBJ2-3	many
TGTGCCAGCAGCTCCCCTCAGATGAACACTGAAGCTTTCTTT	CASSSPQMNTEAFF	TRBV7-9	.	TRBJ1-1	few
TGTGCCAGCAGCTTAGTCCAGGGGGCAACTAATGAAAAACTGTTTTTT	CASSLVQGATNEKLFF	TRBV7-2	TRBD1	TRBJ1-4	.
TGTGCCAGCAGTTACTCGATTGACAGCCGTTCCTTGAACACTGAAGCTTTCTTT	CASSYSIDSRSLNTEAFF	TRBV6-6	.	TRBJ1-1	many
TGTGCCAGCAGCCAAGATGGGAAAAGAGGAGAAGCTTTCTTT	CASSQDGKRGEAFF	TRBV3-1	.	TRBJ1-1	many
TGCGCCAGCAGCTTGGGGCAGGGTGCAACTAATGAAAAACTGTTTTTT	CASSLGQGATNEKLFF	TRBV5-1	.	TRBJ1-4	many
TGCGCCAGCAGCCAAGGGACGCGGACCGCAGATACGCAGTATTTT	CASSQGTRTADTQYF	TRBV4-3	.	TRBJ2-3	many
TGTGCCAGCAGCTATAGACGACAGGTGACTGAAGCTTTCTTT	CASSYRRQVTEAFF	TRBV13	.	TRBJ1-1	.
TGTGCCAGCAGTTACTCCGCGGCGAACACTGAAGCTTTCTTT	CASSYSAANTEAFF	TRBV6-5	.	TRBJ1-1	few
TGTGCCAGCAGTTTCGAAGGGGACACCGGGGAGCTGTTTTTT	CASSFEGDTGELFF	TRBV27	.	TRBJ2-2	many
TGTGCCAGCAGATACAACCCCGACAGGGGCTACACTGAAGCTTTCTTT	CASRYNPDRGYTEAFF	TRBV2	TRBD1	TRBJ1-1	many
TGTGCCAGCAGCCCAGGACGCGGACTAGCCAAAAACATTCAGTACTTC	CASSPGRGLAKNIQYF	TRBV7-2	.	TRBJ2-4	.
TGTGCCAGCAGCTTGGAACCTAGGACGAGGGGCAATGAGCAGTTCTTC	CASSLEPRTRGNEQFF	TRBV7-8	.	TRBJ2-1	.
TGTGCCAGCAGTTCGCCAGCGGGAGGTCAGCCCCAGCATTTT	CASSSPAGGQPQHF	TRBV28	.	TRBJ1-5	many
TGTGCCAGCAGCTTAGTGGAGGGAATGGATACGCAGTATTTT	CASSLVEGMDTQYF	TRBV7-6	.	TRBJ2-3	many
TGCAGCGTTGAAGATCGACTCTACGAGCAGTACTTC	CSVEDRLYEQYF	TRBV29-1	.	TRBJ2-7	few